The clone carrying this T cell receptor beta chain was seen at least ten times. Its target is unknown. The length of the CDR3 is 12 residues. CDR1 SNHLY and CDR2 FYNNEI come from the germline V gene. V lost 3 bases and J lost 2, with 5 bases in between. This sample was included in a study of T-cell memory formation after mild COVID-19. Barcoded TCR alpha and TCR beta cDNA libraries with UMIs came from 5'RACE using constant-segment primers. TCRdb ran MiXCR on the 5' RACE reads and lists one entry per CDR3 protein. Among fewer than 350,000 distinct CDR3 sequences, under 8.5% were seen once, and the ten largest hold approximately 22%. Study findings and constraints: Day 37-peaking second-wave clones had unconfirmed SARS-CoV-2 specificity. Some SARS-CoV-2-responding clones were already detected in memory before infection. Mainly in CM and EM were contracting CD4+ clones; CD8+ were in EMRA.

This clonotype was obtained from a man between 18 and 35 years old who had mild COVID-19 (a few samples of this study predate the infection). Cell type and time point are not known. Material: PBMCs or a T cell subset sorted from them (not recorded which). The chain combines TRBV2 with TRBJ2-7, with no clear D. The DNA for the CDR3 is TGTGCCAGCAGTGAGAACGCCTACGAGCAGTACTTC. Protein product: CASSENAYEQYF.